The clone carrying this T cell receptor beta chain was seen repeatedly, ten times or more. The sample belongs to a study of neurological immune-mediated disorders. The V and J ends lost 1 base and 2 bases respectively, with 12 bases between them. This CDR3 has 15 residues. Germline loops: CDR1 SGDLS, CDR2 YYNGEE. TCRdb reprocessed the 5' RACE reads via MiXCR and lists one record per CDR3 protein. The data show around 55,000 distinct CDR3 sequences, about 4.2% seen once. The chain joins TRBV9 to TRBJ1-1, with a tentative D call TRBD1 (5 bases). Sequencing was performed on CD4+ T cells from blood. The TCR comes from a woman in her 40s with multiple sclerosis. In nucleotides, the CDR3 is TGTGCCAGCAGCGTAATGCCGGGGACTAACACTGAAGCTTTCTTT. Translated: CASSVMPGTNTEAFF. The entire variable domain, with the rest obtained from reference TRBV9 and TRBJ1-1, is as follows: DSGVTQTPKHLITATGQRVTLRCSPRSGDLSVYWYQQSLDQGLQFLIQYYNGEERAKGNILERFSAQQFPDLHSELNLSSLELGDSALYFCASSVMPGTNTEAFFGQGTRLTVV.